Following are 30 T cell receptor beta chains from one sample sequenced in a study of blood T cell repertoires in COVID-19. Sequenced by immunoSEQ multiplex PCR; TCRdb stores in-frame clones only, minus some. The table includes hundreds of thousands of clones, 80% to 95% detected once. The material sequenced was peripheral blood. The source of these receptors is a man aged 60-69 years with COVID-19, enrolled during active disease.

In this sample, this clone turned up once. The chain carries TRBV21-1 and TRBJ2-7; the table names TRBD2, a call not compared with the DNA. TRBV21-1 is recorded as a pseudogene. The CDR3 runs to 15 residues. CDR3 residues: CASSKEAVDLYEQYF. The CDR3 coding sequence is TGTGCCAGCAGCAAAGAGGCGGTGGATCTATACGAGCAGTACTTC.

The chain combines TRBV14 with TRBJ1-3, with D unclear. V lost 4 bases and J lost 0, with 16 bases in between. CDR3 size: 17 residues. The germline V gene encodes CDR1 SGHDN and CDR2 FVKESK. The CDR3 region is CASSLSDGRGSGNTIYF. The CDR3 nucleotides read TGTGCCAGCAGCCTGTCGGACGGACGGGGCTCTGGAAACACCATATATTTT. The entire variable domain, with the rest obtained from reference TRBV14 and TRBJ1-3, is as follows: EAGVTQFPSHSVIEKGQTVTLRCDPISGHDNLYWYRRVMGKEIKFLLHFVKESKQDESGMPNNRFLAERTGGTYSTLKVQPAELEDSGVYFCASSLSDGRGSGNTIYFGEGSWLTVV.

V and J are TRBV6-5 and TRBJ2-1; a possible D gene is TRBD2 (5 bases). Trimming took off 7 bases at V and 4 bases at J, with 14 bases between the two ends. The germline CDR1 and CDR2 sequences are MNHEY and SVGAGI. CDR3 size: 14 residues. CDR3 sequence (DNA): TGTGCCAGCACCCCCCGGGGTCCTTACAATGAGCAGTTCTTC. It translates to CASTPRGPYNEQFF.

V gene TRBV7-8 combines with J gene TRBJ1-4; 7 positions agree with TRBD1. The CDR3 extends over 16 amino acids. J was trimmed by 0 bases and V by 5 bases; bases with no gene match: 6. Germline-derived CDR1 and CDR2 are SGHVS and FQNEAQ. The CDR3 protein is CASSQTGFATNEKLFF. Written as DNA, the CDR3 is TGTGCCAGCAGCCAGACAGGGTTTGCAACTAATGAAAAACTGTTTTTT.

The rearrangement links TRBV5-4 to TRBJ2-1; 7 bases fit TRBD2. V lost 3 bases, J lost 2 bases, and 2 bases stayed unmatched. The CDR3 has 14 amino acids. Germline V CDR1 and CDR2: SGHNT, YYREEE (reference sequence). The CDR3 loop reads CASSSGTTYNEQFF. Written as DNA, the CDR3 is TGTGCCAGCAGCTCCGGGACTACCTACAATGAGCAGTTCTTC.

V gene TRBV10-2 combines with J gene TRBJ2-7, with 14 bases lining up with TRBD2. With V trimmed by 0 bases and J by 4 bases, 5 bases remained unmatched. Germline assignment: CDR1 WSHSY and CDR2 SAAADI. The CDR3 sequence is 17 residues long. The CDR3 loop reads CASSESGLAGARYEQYF. CDR3 nucleotide sequence: TGCGCCAGCAGTGAGTCGGGACTAGCGGGGGCCCGGTACGAGCAGTACTTC.

The rearrangement links TRBV5-1 to TRBJ2-7, with TRBD2 matching 8 bases. CDR3 size: 14 residues. The germline V gene encodes CDR1 SGHRS and CDR2 YFSETQ. V lost 0 bases to trimming and J lost 3 bases; unmatched junction nucleotides: 2. The CDR3 nucleotides read TGCGCCAGCAGCTTGGGGACTAGCAACTACGAGCAGTACTTC. It yields the protein CASSLGTSNYEQYF.

This chain uses TRBV29-1 with TRBJ1-3, with 8 bases fitting TRBD1. Germline loops: CDR1 SQVTM, CDR2 ANQGSEA. The CDR3 contains 16 residues. V lost 4 bases to trimming and J lost 1 base; unmatched junction nucleotides: 9. The CDR3 nucleotides read TGCAGCGTTGGAGTAGGACAGGGAGGGTCTGGAAACACCATATATTTT. The encoded protein is CSVGVGQGGSGNTIYF.

The CDR3 DNA is TGTGCCAGCAGTGAAGGGACAGGGAGATCCTTTGGGTACGAGCAGTACTTC. This sequence encodes CASSEGTGRSFGYEQYF. The V and J genes are TRBV6-1 and TRBJ2-7, with TRBD1 matching 8 bases. This CDR3 has 17 amino acids. V shed 1 base, J shed 4 bases, and the junction held 12 bases outside the gene matches. Germline CDR1 reads MNHNS; CDR2 reads SASEGT.

This chain links TRBV3-1 (or the pseudogene TRBV3-2) with TRBJ2-7; a possible D gene is TRBD1 (5 bases). V was cut by 0 bases and J by 3 bases, with 12 bases left in between. Germline-derived CDR1 and CDR2 are LGHDT and YNNKEL (reference sequence). This CDR3 is 15 amino acids long. The CDR3 loop is CASSQEGRADYEQYF. The CDR3 coding sequence is TGTGCCAGCAGCCAAGAGGGCAGGGCAGACTACGAGCAGTACTTC.

V usage is TRBV4-3 and J usage is TRBJ2-7; 8 bases are shared with TRBD1. With 0 bases clipped from V and 3 bases from J, the junction kept 10 bases outside the gene matches. The CDR3 is made up of 17 amino acids. Per germline, CDR1 LGHNA and CDR2 YSLEER. The CDR3 DNA is TGCGCCAGCAGCCAAGAACCGACAGGGGATGGGATCTACGAGCAGTACTTC. Translation: CASSQEPTGDGIYEQYF.

This chain joins TRBV19 and TRBJ2-7; 8 bases match TRBD1. Trimming at V came to 0 bases and at J to 2 bases, leaving 9 bases not matched to a gene. Germline values: CDR1 LNHDA, CDR2 SQIVND (reference sequence). CDR3 length: 17 amino acids. CDR3 sequence reads: CASSIEDIRGLPYEQYF. The CDR3 DNA reads as TGTGCCAGTAGTATAGAAGATATCAGGGGGCTCCCCTACGAGCAGTACTTC.

The chain links TRBV7-2 to TRBJ1-5; possibly TRBD1 for D (6 bases). The CDR3 is 15 amino acids. Germline V gene lookup returns CDR1 SGHTA and CDR2 FQGNSA. The V end lost 1 base, the J end lost 3 bases, and 10 bases lay between the germline ends. The chain's CDR3 is CASSLGGTNNQPQHF. The DNA for the CDR3 is TGTGCCAGCAGCTTAGGAGGGACAAACAATCAGCCCCAGCATTTT.

The V and J genes are TRBV18 and TRBJ2-1, with 9 bases lining up with TRBD1. This CDR3 is 16 amino acids long. The germline V gene encodes CDR1 KGHSH and CDR2 LQKENI. V was pared by 3 bases and J by 3 bases, with 6 bases of the junction left unmatched. In nucleotides, the CDR3 is TGTGCCAGCTCACCTGTGGGGGACAGGGTCTACAATGAGCAGTTCTTC. Translation gives CASSPVGDRVYNEQFF.

The rearrangement uses TRBV5-1 and TRBJ2-2, with TRBD2 matching over 12 bases. CDR1 SGHRS and CDR2 YFSETQ come from the germline V gene. The CDR3 sequence is 22 residues long. The V and J ends lost 4 bases and 0 bases, in that order; junction bases with no gene match: 19. The CDR3 region is CASSPAVGGLRLAGANTGELFF. CDR3 nucleotide sequence: TGCGCCAGCAGCCCCGCGGTGGGAGGCCTAAGACTAGCGGGAGCGAACACCGGGGAGCTGTTTTTT.

V is TRBV7-2 and J is TRBJ2-2; 8 bases line up with TRBD1. With 3 bases clipped from V and 7 bases from J, the junction kept 13 bases outside the gene matches. The CDR3 extends over 17 amino acids. The germline gives CDR1 SGHTA, CDR2 FQGNSA. CDR3 amino acids: CASSFDRGARSRGELFF. The CDR3 DNA reads TGTGCCAGCAGCTTCGACAGGGGCGCAAGGAGCCGCGGGGAGCTGTTTTTT.

The rearrangement links TRBV24-1 to TRBJ2-1; TRBD2 agrees at 7 bases. This CDR3 is built from 15 residues. Germline CDR1 is KGHDR and CDR2 is SFDVKD. V shed 3 bases and J 6 bases; nucleotides not matched to a gene: 7. This CDR3 is CATSDQPTSRNEQFF. As DNA, the CDR3 is TGTGCCACCAGTGATCAGCCGACTAGCCGCAATGAGCAGTTCTTC.

The J gene is TRBJ1-1, the V gene TRBV19; 7 positions match TRBD1. After removal of 4 bases from V and 5 bases from J, the junction contained 4 bases not matched to a gene. Germline lookup yields CDR1 LNHDA and CDR2 SQIVND (reference sequence). CDR3 length: 13 amino acids. CDR3 nucleotide sequence: TGTGCCAGTAGTACCGACAGGGCAACTGAAGCTTTCTTT. This gives the protein CASSTDRATEAFF.

The chain recombines TRBV5-5 with TRBJ2-7; TRBD1 matches at 8 bases. Trimming removed 5 bases from V and 5 bases from J; junction bases left unmatched: 9. In germline, CDR1 is SGHKS, CDR2 YYEKEE (reference sequence). There are 14 residues in the CDR3. The CDR3 protein is CASRPTGDSHEQYF. In DNA, the CDR3 is TGTGCCAGCAGGCCGACAGGGGATTCCCACGAGCAGTACTTC. Full variable domain (outside the CDR3, taken from reference TRBV5-5 and TRBJ2-7): DAGVTQSPTHLIKTRGQQVTLRCSPISGHKSVSWYQQVLGQGPQFIFQYYEKEERGRGNFPDRFSARQFPNYSSELNVNALLLGDSALYLCASRPTGDSHEQYFGPGTRLTVT.

This sequence joins TRBV27 and TRBJ1-5; D not resolved. CDR1 MNHEY and CDR2 SMNVEV come from the germline V gene (reference sequence). The CDR3 contains 14 residues. Between the trimmed V and J ends, which lost 8 bases and 2 bases, there was a span of 13 bases. The CDR3 DNA sequence: TGTGCCAGCGCATATTCTCGGGGCAATCAGCCCCAGCATTTT. It is translated as CASAYSRGNQPQHF.

The rearrangement links TRBV11-2 to TRBJ1-4; possibly TRBD1 for D (5 bases). Trimming pared 0 bases from V and 7 bases from J, leaving 12 bases between. Germline V gene data show CDR1 as SGHAT and CDR2 as FQNNGV. The length of the CDR3 is 15 residues. CDR3 protein: CASSLDLEGSEKLFF. The CDR3 nucleotides are TGTGCCAGCAGCTTAGATCTGGAGGGGAGTGAAAAACTGTTTTTT.

This chain connects TRBV3-1 (or the pseudogene TRBV3-2) to TRBJ2-1; D call uncertain. The CDR3 runs to 14 residues. The germline V gene encodes CDR1 LGHDT and CDR2 YNNKEL (reference sequence). With 1 base removed from V and 10 bases from J, the gap between germline ends came to 14 bases. The CDR3 region is CASSQGLISSEQFF. DNA of the CDR3: TGTGCCAGCAGCCAAGGACTCATCTCCTCCGAGCAGTTCTTC.

This clone was observed once. The rearrangement links TRBV6-6 to TRBJ1-6; 7 bases match TRBD1. This CDR3 spans 13 amino acids. V dropped 6 bases and J dropped 7; count of bases not matched to a gene: 3. Germline CDR1 is MNHNY and CDR2 is SVGAGI (reference sequence). The DNA of the CDR3 is TGTGCCAGCAGGGGGACAGTAAATTCACCCCTCCACTTT. It codes for CASRGTVNSPLHF.

V is TRBV5-1 and J is TRBJ2-1, with TRBD2 identical over 7 bases. J lost 3 bases, V lost 4 bases, and 4 bases had no gene match. This CDR3 contains 14 residues. The germline gives CDR1 SGHRS, CDR2 YFSETQ. CDR3 loop: CASSLTSYYNEQFF. CDR3 DNA sequence: TGCGCCAGCAGCCTGACTAGCTACTACAATGAGCAGTTCTTC. Full variable domain (outside the CDR3, taken from reference TRBV5-1 and TRBJ2-1): KAGVTQTPRYLIKTRGQQVTLSCSPISGHRSVSWYQQTPGQGLQFLFEYFSETQRNKGNFPGRFSGRQFSNSRSEMNVSTLELGDSALYLCASSLTSYYNEQFFGPGTRLTVL.

This chain joins TRBV12-3 or TRBV12-4 and TRBJ2-1; a weak D match, TRBD1 (5 bases). V dropped 8 bases and J dropped 2 bases, with 10 bases sitting between them. The CDR3 extends over 13 amino acids. Here the CDR3 reads CASSQGTYNEQFF. The CDR3 bases are TGTGCCAGCTCCCAGGGAACCTACAATGAGCAGTTCTTC.

The chain employs TRBV6-2 or TRBV6-3 and TRBJ2-1, with a tentative D call TRBD1 (6 bases). V dropped 2 bases and J dropped 2 bases, with 16 bases sitting between them. This CDR3 contains 17 residues. Germline CDR1 and CDR2: MNHEY and SVGEGT. This CDR3 is CASSYALRGGAYNEQFF. CDR3 nucleotide sequence: TGTGCCAGCAGTTACGCGCTCAGGGGTGGGGCCTACAATGAGCAGTTCTTC.

V usage is TRBV4-3 and J usage is TRBJ2-1; D may be TRBD2 (5 bases). Deletions cut 0 bases from V and 9 bases from J, with 9 bases between. Looked up from germline, CDR1 is LGHNA and CDR2 is YSLEER. This CDR3 is 13 amino acids long. The chain's CDR3 is CASSQDLATEQFF. The CDR3 nucleotides read TGCGCCAGCAGCCAAGATCTAGCAACTGAGCAGTTCTTC.

CDR3 DNA: TGTGCCTGGACTTCACAGGGGGGCAATCAGCCCCAGCATTTT. Encoded protein: CAWTSQGGNQPQHF. The V call is TRBV30, the J call TRBJ1-5; 8 positions agree with TRBD1. CDR3 length: 14 residues. V shed 4 bases and J 2 bases; nucleotides not matched to a gene: 4. Per germline, CDR1 GTSNPN and CDR2 SVGIG (reference sequence).

The chain joins TRBV5-4 to TRBJ1-1; 7 nucleotides match TRBD1. The junction had 7 bases not matched to a gene; V was cut back by 4 bases and J by 7 bases. Per germline, CDR1 SGHNT and CDR2 YYREEE (reference sequence). The CDR3 runs 13 residues. CDR3 bases: TGTGCCAGCAGCATCGGACAGGACGTTGAAGCTTTCTTT. Translated, it gives CASSIGQDVEAFF. Full variable domain (remainder filled in from reference TRBV5-4 and TRBJ1-1): ETGVTQSPTHLIKTRGQQVTLRCSSQSGHNTVSWYQQALGQGPQFIFQYYREEENGRGNFPPRFSGLQFPNYSSELNVNALELDDSALYLCASSIGQDVEAFFGQGTRLTVV.

V is TRBV5-8 and J is TRBJ1-2; D may be TRBD1 (5 bases). V lost 4 bases to trimming and J lost 5 bases, with 15 bases between them. Germline V gives CDR1 SGHTS, CDR2 YDEGEE. The CDR3 has 14 amino acids. CDR3 coding DNA: TGTGCCAGCAGCGGCGCCGATCAGGGATATGGCTACACCTTC. Amino acids: CASSGADQGYGYTF. Looking up the rest from reference TRBV5-8 and TRBJ1-2 gives the full variable domain: EAGVTQSPTHLIKTRGQQATLRCSPISGHTSVYWYQQALGLGLQFLLWYDEGEERNRGNFPPRFSGRQFPNYSSELNVNALELEDSALYLCASSGADQGYGYTFGSGTRLTVV.